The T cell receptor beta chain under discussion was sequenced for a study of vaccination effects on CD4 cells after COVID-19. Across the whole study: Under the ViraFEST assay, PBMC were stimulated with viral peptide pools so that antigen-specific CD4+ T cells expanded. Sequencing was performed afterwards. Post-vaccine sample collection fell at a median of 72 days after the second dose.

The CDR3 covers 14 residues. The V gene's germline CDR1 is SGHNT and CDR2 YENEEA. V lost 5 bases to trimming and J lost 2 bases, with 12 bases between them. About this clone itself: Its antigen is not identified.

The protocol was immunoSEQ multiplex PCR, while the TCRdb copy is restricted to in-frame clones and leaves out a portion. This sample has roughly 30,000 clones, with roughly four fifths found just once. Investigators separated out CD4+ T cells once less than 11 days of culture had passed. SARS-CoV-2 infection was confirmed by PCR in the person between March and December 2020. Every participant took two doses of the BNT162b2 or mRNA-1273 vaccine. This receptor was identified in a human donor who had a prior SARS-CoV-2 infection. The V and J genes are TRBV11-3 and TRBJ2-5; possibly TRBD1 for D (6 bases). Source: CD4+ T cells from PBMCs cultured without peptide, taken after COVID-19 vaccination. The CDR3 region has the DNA TGTGCCAGCAGCCGACTGAGGGGGCAAGAGACCCAGTACTTC. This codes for CASSRLRGQETQYF.